This is a list of T cell receptor beta chains from one sample in a study of CD8 T cells in ankylosing spondylitis. TCRdb processed the 5' RACE reads anew with MiXCR; each CDR3 protein has one entry. The table lists roughly 150,000 distinct CDR3 sequences, 25% to 35% of them singletons. Sequences were obtained from synovial fluid, either unsorted or a sorted T cell fraction (not recorded which). These receptor sequences come from a male donor with ankylosing spondylitis. CDR3s include the opening cysteine and the closing phenylalanine or tryptophan. Each record gives: clone size, V gene, J gene, D gene, CDR3 DNA, CDR3 protein. D genes are given only for firm matches. Some rows have no size entry. The others give once, few or many, or a class for an expanded clone.

-	TRBV6-5	TRBJ1-2	-	TGTGCCAGCAGTTCCCGACAGGAGGATGGCTACACCTTC	CASSSRQEDGYTF
few	TRBV10-3	TRBJ2-1	-	TGTGCCATCAGTGTTCAAGCGGAGTACAATGAGCAGTTCTTC	CAISVQAEYNEQFF
-	TRBV5-1	TRBJ2-5	-	TGCGCCAGCAGCACGGGACACTCAACCCAAGAGACCCAGTACTTC	CASSTGHSTQETQYF
-	TRBV7-3	TRBJ2-6	-	TGTGCCAGCAGCTTAGGGCTAAACGTCCTGACTTTC	CASSLGLNVLTF
few	TRBV29-1	TRBJ2-1	-	TGCAGCGTTGAGGTCCCTGCATACAATGAGCAGTTCTTC	CSVEVPAYNEQFF
many	TRBV4-1	TRBJ2-7	-	TGCGCCAGCAGCCAAGCCACTGGGACGGCAGCCTCCTACGAGCAGTACTTC	CASSQATGTAASYEQYF
many	TRBV3-1	TRBJ1-1	-	TGTGCCACGAGGGGGATGGACGCTGAAGCTTTCTTT	CATRGMDAEAFF
few	TRBV7-7	TRBJ2-1	TRBD2	TGTGCTAGCAGCCTCGGGGGGGCCGATGAGCAGTTCTTC	CASSLGGADEQFF
-	TRBV14	TRBJ1-2	-	TGTGCCAGCAGCCCTTGGGACCGCCCTGGAGGCTACACCTTC	CASSPWDRPGGYTF
-	TRBV12-3/TRBV12-4	TRBJ2-3	-	TGTGCCAGCAGTTTCGGAGACGATACGCAGTATTTT	CASSFGDDTQYF
many	TRBV15	TRBJ2-7	TRBD2	TGTGCCACCAGCCGAACTAGCGGGAGGGTCCACGAGCAGTACTTC	CATSRTSGRVHEQYF
many	TRBV9	TRBJ2-1	-	TGTGCCAGCAGCGTGGACCAAAATGGGCAGCGGGAGCAGTTCTTC	CASSVDQNGQREQFF
many	TRBV14	TRBJ1-1	-	TGTGCCAGCAGCCGGCAGGGGAACACTGAAGCTTTCTTT	CASSRQGNTEAFF
few	TRBV2	TRBJ1-5	-	TGTGCCAGCAGTTCGCCCTATCAGCCCCAGCATTTT	CASSSPYQPQHF
-	TRBV19	TRBJ2-7	TRBD2	TGTGCCAGTAGTAATCTAGCGGGAGTCGGCGGCGAGCAGTACTTC	CASSNLAGVGGEQYF
few	TRBV7-6	TRBJ2-6	-	TGTGCCAGCAGCTTAGGTCCCGGGACTTCTGCCTCTGGGGCCAACGTCCTGACTTTC	CASSLGPGTSASGANVLTF
-	TRBV7-9	TRBJ1-4	-	TGTGCCAGCAGCTTACCCCAAGTAGCGGATGAAAAACTGTTTTTT	CASSLPQVADEKLFF
-	TRBV12-3/TRBV12-4	TRBJ1-6	-	TGTGCCAGCAGTTCCTCCCGGGGAGGTAATTCACCCCTCCACTTT	CASSSSRGGNSPLHF
few	TRBV12-3/TRBV12-4	TRBJ2-7	TRBD2	TGTGCCAGCAGTCCATCGGGGGGTCCCCACGAGCAGTACTTC	CASSPSGGPHEQYF
many	TRBV20-1	TRBJ1-1	-	TGCAGTGCTAGGCCCCAGAACACTGAAGCTTTCTTT	CSARPQNTEAFF
many	TRBV27	TRBJ2-5	-	TGTGCCAGCAGTTTATACGGGTGGACACAACAAGAGACCCAGTACTTC	CASSLYGWTQQETQYF
-	TRBV7-6	TRBJ2-3	-	TGTGCCAGCAGCTTAGCCGGCGGAACCGCAGGAGCAGATACGCAGTATTTT	CASSLAGGTAGADTQYF
few	TRBV5-1	TRBJ1-1	-	TGCGCCAGCAGCTTGGGAACAGCCACTGAAGCTTTCTTT	CASSLGTATEAFF
many	TRBV6-1	TRBJ2-5	-	TGTGCCAGCAGCCGAGGGAGGGGGGAGACCCAGTACTTC	CASSRGRGETQYF
-	TRBV20-1	TRBJ1-6	-	TGCAGTGCTAGAGAAAAGTCGTCTGGTTCACCCCTCCACTTT	CSAREKSSGSPLHF
many	TRBV29-1	TRBJ2-4	-	TGCAGCGTTGAAGGTCAGAGCGACATTCAGTACTTC	CSVEGQSDIQYF
few	TRBV6-5	TRBJ1-1	-	TGTGCCAGCAGTTACTCGGCCGCGAACGCTGAAGCTTTCTTT	CASSYSAANAEAFF
-	TRBV28	TRBJ2-2	-	TGTGCCAGCAGTTCGCCCTCACCGAACACCGGGGAGCTGTTTTTT	CASSSPSPNTGELFF
medium-sized	TRBV3-1	TRBJ1-6	-	TGTGCCAGCAGCCAAGATCCGTGGACAGACTATAATTCACCCCTCCACTTT	CASSQDPWTDYNSPLHF
few	TRBV2	TRBJ2-7	TRBD2	TGTGCCAGCAGACCGGGACTAGCGGGGAGCTCCTACGAGCAGTACTTC	CASRPGLAGSSYEQYF
-	TRBV7-2	TRBJ1-1	-	TGTGCCAGCAGCTTTATGACAGAGAAGAACACTGAAGCTTTCTTT	CASSFMTEKNTEAFF
-	TRBV27	TRBJ2-1	TRBD2	TGTGCCAGCAGTTTCCTCGGTAGCGGGGGCAATGAGCAGTTCTTC	CASSFLGSGGNEQFF